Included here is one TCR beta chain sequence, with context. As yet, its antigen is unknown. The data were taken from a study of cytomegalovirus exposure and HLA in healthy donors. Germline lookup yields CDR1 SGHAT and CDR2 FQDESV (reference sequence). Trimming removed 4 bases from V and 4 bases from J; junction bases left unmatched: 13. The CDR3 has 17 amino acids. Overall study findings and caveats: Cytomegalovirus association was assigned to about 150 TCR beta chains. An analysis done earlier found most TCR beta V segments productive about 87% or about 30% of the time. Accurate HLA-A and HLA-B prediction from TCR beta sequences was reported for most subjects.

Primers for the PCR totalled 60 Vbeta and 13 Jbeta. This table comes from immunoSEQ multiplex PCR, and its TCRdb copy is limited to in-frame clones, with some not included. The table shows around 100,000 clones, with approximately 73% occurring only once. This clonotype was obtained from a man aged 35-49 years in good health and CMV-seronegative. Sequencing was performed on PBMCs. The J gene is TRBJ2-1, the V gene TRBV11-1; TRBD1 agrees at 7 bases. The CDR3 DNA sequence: TGTGCCAGCAGCTCCCCGGGACACGGACAGGTTTACAATGAGCAGTTCTTC. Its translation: CASSSPGHGQVYNEQFF.